Presented here are 14 T cell receptor beta chains from one specimen sequenced in a study of T cells in Graves' hyperthyroidism and ophthalmopathy. Using RNA transcripts as the source, TCR beta CDR3 regions were amplified. TCR CDR3 regions were first amplified by RT-PCR with HTBI primers. MiXCR was run by TCRdb on the multiplex PCR reads, yielding one entry per CDR3 protein. This sample has 350,000 to 400,000 distinct CDR3 sequences; about 18% occur once, and the top ten carry around 40%. The sequencing input was blood. These receptors were taken from a man aged 18 to 29 with Graves' ophthalmopathy.

The CDR3, as DNA: TGCGCCAGCAGCTTGGCCGAGGGAAGAAACACCGGGGAGCTGTTTTTT. Residues: CASSLAEGRNTGELFF. The chain employs TRBV5-1 and TRBJ2-2; D perhaps matches TRBD2 (5 bases). Trimming removed 0 bases from V and 2 bases from J, with 11 bases in between. The CDR3 consists of 16 residues. Germline V lookup: CDR1 SGHRS, CDR2 YFSETQ.

The chain couples TRBV11-3 to TRBJ1-1; D not resolved. Per the germline V gene, CDR1 is SGHNT and CDR2 is YENEEA. V lost 9 bases to trimming and J lost 0 bases, with 5 bases between them. The CDR3 has 11 residues. This CDR3 reads CARHLNTEAFF. The CDR3 DNA reads as TGTGCCAGACACCTGAACACTGAAGCTTTCTTT. Supplemented by reference TRBV11-3 and TRBJ1-1, the full variable domain reads EAGVVQSPRYKIIEKKQPVAFWCNPISGHNTLYWYLQNLGQGPELLIRYENEEAVDDSQLPKDRFSAERLKGVDSTLKIQPAELGDSAVYLCARHLNTEAFFGQGTRLTVV.

This chain connects TRBV6-1 to TRBJ2-7; TRBD1 matches at 8 bases. V was clipped by 1 base and J by 1 base; unmatched bases: 9. Per germline, CDR1 MNHNS and CDR2 SASEGT. This CDR3 has 17 amino acids. The CDR3 DNA reads TGTGCCAGCAGTGAAGTTTATTCTCAGGGGGCTTCCTACGAGCAGTACTTC. The encoded protein is CASSEVYSQGASYEQYF.

The sample holds many counts of this clonotype. The CDR3 loop is CASSSGHFSGNTIYF. CDR3 bases: TGTGCCAGCAGCTCGGGACATTTCTCTGGAAACACCATATATTTT. The chain combines TRBV7-3 with TRBJ1-3; D may be TRBD1 (6 bases). Per germline, CDR1 SGHTA and CDR2 FQGTGA. Trimming removed 4 bases from V and 0 bases from J, with 10 bases in between. The CDR3 is 15 residues long.

This rearrangement joins TRBV19 to TRBJ2-5; 7 bases map to TRBD2. V lost 6 bases and J lost 0; bases outside the gene matches: 7. Germline V CDR1 and CDR2: LNHDA, SQIVND (reference sequence). The CDR3 is 15 amino acids. The CDR3 region is CASRKSGVNQETQYF. Here the CDR3 DNA reads TGTGCCAGTAGAAAAAGCGGGGTGAACCAAGAGACCCAGTACTTC.

The chain joins TRBV28 to TRBJ1-5; no firm D call. CDR1 is MDHEN, CDR2 SYDVKM, per germline. The CDR3 has 15 amino acids. Trimming shortened V by 5 bases and J by 3 bases, and 14 bases separated the two germline ends. The CDR3 spells CASSPTVPDNQPQHF. The CDR3 DNA sequence: TGTGCCAGCAGTCCTACAGTGCCAGACAATCAGCCCCAGCATTTT.

This clonotype was observed at least ten times. V gene TRBV12-3 or TRBV12-4 combines with J gene TRBJ1-1; 7 positions match TRBD1. V shed 5 bases, J shed 11 bases, and the junction held 11 bases outside the gene matches. The CDR3 contains 13 residues. Here the CDR3 reads CASSPGQSGWAFF. CDR3 nucleotides: TGTGCCAGCAGTCCGGGACAGTCAGGGTGGGCTTTCTTT.

This chain joins TRBV27 and TRBJ2-1; TRBD2 matches at 8 bases. Unmatched junction bases numbered 7, after V lost 6 bases and J lost 0 bases. The CDR3 has 16 residues. Germline lookup yields CDR1 MNHEY and CDR2 SMNVEV (reference sequence). The CDR3 loop is CASREAGGLSYNEQFF. DNA for the CDR3: TGTGCCAGCAGGGAGGCGGGGGGCCTCTCCTACAATGAGCAGTTCTTC.

This clonotype was counted ten times or more. This chain connects TRBV5-1 to TRBJ1-4, with 11 nucleotides matching TRBD1. This CDR3 comprises 18 residues. V lost 1 base and J lost 0; bases outside the gene matches: 5. Germline V lookup: CDR1 SGHRS, CDR2 YFSETQ. The CDR3 here is CASSLRGQGDTTNEKLFF. CDR3 coding DNA: TGCGCCAGCAGCTTGCGGGGACAGGGGGATACAACTAATGAAAAACTGTTTTTT.

The rearrangement joins TRBV29-1 to TRBJ2-7, with D possibly being TRBD1 or TRBD2 (5 bases each). In germline, CDR1 is SQVTM, CDR2 ANQGSEA. Trimming left V 7 bases short and J 6 bases short, with 28 bases between. The CDR3 runs 16 residues. The CDR3 here is CSAVGPPRGSASEQYF. For the CDR3, the DNA is TGCAGCGCCGTTGGGCCCCCGAGGGGCAGTGCGTCCGAGCAGTACTTC.

This clonotype was detected many times. V is TRBV5-1 and J is TRBJ2-3, with TRBD1 matching over 7 bases. J was trimmed by 0 bases and V by 4 bases; bases with no gene match: 8. Germline CDR1 is SGHRS and CDR2 is YFSETQ. There are 16 residues in the CDR3. As DNA, the CDR3 is TGCGCCAGCAGCCCGGAGAGGGGGCTGAGCACAGATACGCAGTATTTT. Translation gives CASSPERGLSTDTQYF.

In its sample, this clonotype was seen many times. The chain has TRBV12-3 or TRBV12-4 and TRBJ1-5; D perhaps matches TRBD1 (5 bases). The CDR3 has 16 amino acids. Trimming removed 3 bases from V and 3 bases from J, with 15 bases in between. CDR3 nucleotides: TGTGCCAGCAGTTTGGCAGGGAGTATAGTCAATCAGCCCCAGCATTTT. Amino acid sequence: CASSLAGSIVNQPQHF.

This clonotype was counted only a few times. This rearrangement joins TRBV9 to TRBJ1-4, with D possibly matching TRBD1 (6 bases). CDR1 is SGDLS and CDR2 is YYNGEE in the germline V gene. This CDR3 region has 15 residues. The ends were cut back, 3 bases at V and 11 bases at J, with 20 bases in the middle. The CDR3 here is CASSARTAPGGKLFF. The CDR3, as DNA: TGTGCCAGCAGCGCCCGGACAGCCCCGGGCGGGAAACTGTTTTTT.

This clonotype was picked up many times. V usage is TRBV6-1 and J usage is TRBJ1-2, with 7 nucleotides matching TRBD1. J was trimmed by 8 bases and V by 6 bases; bases with no gene match: 12. Germline CDR1 reads MNHNS; CDR2 reads SASEGT. The CDR3 runs to 14 residues. CDR3 loop: CASRHRDSGEGYTF. CDR3 bases: TGTGCCAGCAGACACCGGGACAGCGGGGAAGGCTACACCTTC.